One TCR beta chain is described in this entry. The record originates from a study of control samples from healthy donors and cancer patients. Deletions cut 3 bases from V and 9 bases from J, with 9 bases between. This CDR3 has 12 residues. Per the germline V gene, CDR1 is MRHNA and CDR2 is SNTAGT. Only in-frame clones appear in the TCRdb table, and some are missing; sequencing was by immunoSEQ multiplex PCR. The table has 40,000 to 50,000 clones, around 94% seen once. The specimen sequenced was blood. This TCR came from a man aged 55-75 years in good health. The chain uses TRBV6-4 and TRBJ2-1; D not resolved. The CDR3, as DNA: TGTGCCAGCAGTGATTGGAACGGTGAGCAGTTCTTC. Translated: CASSDWNGEQFF.